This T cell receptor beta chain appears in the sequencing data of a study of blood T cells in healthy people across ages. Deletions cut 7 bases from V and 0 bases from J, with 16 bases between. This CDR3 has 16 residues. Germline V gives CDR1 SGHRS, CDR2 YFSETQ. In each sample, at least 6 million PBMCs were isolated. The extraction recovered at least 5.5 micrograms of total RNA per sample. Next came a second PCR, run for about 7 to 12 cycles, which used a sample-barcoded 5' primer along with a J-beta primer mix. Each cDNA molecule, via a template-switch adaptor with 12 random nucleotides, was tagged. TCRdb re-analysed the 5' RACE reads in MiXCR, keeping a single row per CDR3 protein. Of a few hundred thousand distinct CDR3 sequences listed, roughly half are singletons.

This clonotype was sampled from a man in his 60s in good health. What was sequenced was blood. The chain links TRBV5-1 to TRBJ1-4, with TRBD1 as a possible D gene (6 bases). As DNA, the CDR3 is TGCGCCAGCGCCACAGGGAGAGGGGCAACTAATGAAAAACTGTTTTTT. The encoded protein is CASATGRGATNEKLFF.